This entry lists 15 T cell receptor beta chains sequenced from one sample in a study of cytomegalovirus exposure and HLA in healthy donors. Use of 60 Vbeta and 13 Jbeta primers characterized the PCR. Here immunoSEQ multiplex PCR was the method, and the copy in TCRdb shows in-frame clones only, minus some. Altogether roughly 110,000 clones are present, approximately 74% being singletons, with the ten largest covering roughly 4.2%. Sequenced input: PBMCs. These receptors were collected from a woman between 35 and 50 years old in good health and CMV-seropositive.

The V call is TRBV29-1, the J call TRBJ1-1; the D is unclear. Germline V gene sequence: CDR1 SQVTM, CDR2 ANQGSEA. The CDR3 extends over 12 amino acids. Deletions cut 0 bases from V and 6 bases from J, with 8 bases between. The CDR3 bases are TGCAGCGTTGAAGATGACACTCCTGAAGCTTTCTTT. It encodes CSVEDDTPEAFF.

The rearrangement joins TRBV18 to TRBJ1-4, with D possibly matching TRBD1 (5 bases). Germline lookup yields CDR1 KGHSH and CDR2 LQKENI. V lost 4 bases and J lost 13, with 13 bases in between. This CDR3 region has 12 residues. The CDR3 reads CASSLENGGLFF. In DNA, the CDR3 is TGTGCCAGCTCACTCGAAAACGGGGGACTGTTTTTT.

The chain uses TRBV5-1 and TRBJ1-1; D unclear. Trimming took 0 bases from V and 2 from J, leaving 11 bases between them. CDR3 length equals 15 residues. From germline, CDR1 is SGHRS and CDR2 YFSETQ. CDR3 nucleotide sequence: TGCGCCAGCAGCTTGGCCGTCCAGGCAAACACTGAAGCTTTCTTT. This codes for CASSLAVQANTEAFF.

V and J are TRBV11-3 and TRBJ1-5; a weak D match, TRBD1 (6 bases). The CDR3 sequence is 16 residues long. Germline CDR1 reads SGHNT; CDR2 reads YENEEA. Trimming took 1 base from V and 5 from J, leaving 15 bases between them. The CDR3 coding sequence is TGTGCCAGCAGCTTAGCGCTGTCAGGGGCCGATCAGCCCCAGCATTTT. Amino acid sequence: CASSLALSGADQPQHF. Combining the CDR3 with reference TRBV11-3 and TRBJ1-5 gives the whole variable domain EAGVVQSPRYKIIEKKQPVAFWCNPISGHNTLYWYLQNLGQGPELLIRYENEEAVDDSQLPKDRFSAERLKGVDSTLKIQPAELGDSAVYLCASSLALSGADQPQHFGDGTRLSIL.

The V and J genes are TRBV5-1 and TRBJ1-6, with 11 nucleotides matching TRBD1. The CDR3 covers 16 residues. V was pared by 2 bases and J by 7 bases, with 5 bases of the junction left unmatched. In germline, CDR1 is SGHRS, CDR2 YFSETQ. DNA of the CDR3: TGCGCCAGCAGCTTAGGGACAGGGGGTAAAAATTCACCCCTCCACTTT. Amino acid sequence: CASSLGTGGKNSPLHF.

In DNA form, the CDR3 reads TGTGCCGGGAGGACACAGGCTAATGGCTACACCTTC. Its translation: CAGRTQANGYTF. This rearrangement joins TRBV6-1 to TRBJ1-2; a possible D gene is TRBD1 (5 bases). Trimming pared 11 bases from V and 6 bases from J, leaving 16 bases between. Germline V gene data show CDR1 as MNHNS and CDR2 as SASEGT. CDR3 length: 12 residues.

The chain uses TRBV7-2 and TRBJ1-2; 9 bases line up with TRBD1. CDR3 length: 12 residues. With V trimmed by 8 bases and J by 10 bases, 8 bases remained unmatched. Germline-derived CDR1 and CDR2 are SGHTA and FQGNSA. CDR3 residues: CASVTGGPLYTF. CDR3 nucleotides: TGTGCCAGCGTAACAGGGGGCCCCCTCTACACCTTC.

J is TRBJ2-3 and V is TRBV5-1, with 7 bases aligning to TRBD2. V shed 3 bases, J shed 2 bases, and the junction held 9 bases outside the gene matches. The CDR3 covers 16 residues. Per the germline V gene, CDR1 is SGHRS and CDR2 is YFSETQ. The CDR3 loop reads CASSSGTGGDTDTQYF. Written as DNA, the CDR3 is TGCGCCAGCAGCTCAGGGACGGGGGGAGACACAGATACGCAGTATTTT.

The chain has TRBV2 and TRBJ1-5; D possibly corresponds to TRBD1 (5 bases). V lost 3 bases, J lost 5 bases, and 11 bases lay in between. CDR1 is SNHLY, CDR2 FYNNEI, per germline. This CDR3 has 14 amino acids. The DNA of the CDR3 is TGTGCCAGCAGTGATCGGAGGGGTTATCAGCCCCAGCATTTT. Amino acids: CASSDRRGYQPQHF.

The chain joins TRBV5-1 to TRBJ2-2; TRBD1 matches 7 bases. V lost 3 bases to trimming and J lost 5 bases; unmatched junction nucleotides: 4. Germline CDR1 SGHRS, CDR2 YFSETQ. The CDR3 runs 14 residues. CDR3 nucleotides: TGCGCCAGCAGCTACAGGGGTGCAACCGGGGAGCTGTTTTTT. This codes for CASSYRGATGELFF.

The chain couples TRBV9 to TRBJ2-5, with 8 bases matching TRBD2. The CDR3 runs 15 residues. The V gene's germline CDR1 is SGDLS and CDR2 YYNGEE. The J segment lost 3 bases and the V segment lost 1 base, leaving 5 bases of the junction unmatched. The CDR3 is CASSVTGGLEETQYF. The CDR3 DNA reads TGTGCCAGCAGCGTAACGGGGGGGTTGGAAGAGACCCAGTACTTC.

Note on this clone: One junction end disagrees with the germline gene, perhaps due to a read error. The CDR3 here is CAWETGINQPQHF. In DNA form, the CDR3 reads TGTGCCTGGGAGACAGGGATCAATCAACCCCAGCATTTT. The chain combines TRBV30 with TRBJ1-5; TRBD1 matches at 7 bases. CDR1 and CDR2 from the germline V gene are GTSNPN and SVGIG (reference sequence). This CDR3 spans 13 amino acids.

V gene TRBV7-8 combines with J gene TRBJ2-3, with TRBD2 identical over 9 bases. This CDR3 comprises 17 residues. The V gene end was trimmed by 8 bases and the J gene end by 2 bases; junction bases not matched to a gene: 14. Germline V gene sequence: CDR1 SGHVS, CDR2 FQNEAQ. CDR3 nucleotide sequence: TGTGCCAGCGCGCCTGGGCTAGCGGGGAGTACCACAGATACGCAGTATTTT. Translating it yields CASAPGLAGSTTDTQYF.

The rearrangement links TRBV18 to TRBJ2-2; D uncertain. The CDR3 runs 11 residues. With 4 bases removed from V and 6 bases from J, the gap between germline ends came to 3 bases. Germline assignment: CDR1 KGHSH and CDR2 LQKENI. DNA of the CDR3: TGTGCCAGCTCACAGCCCGGGGAGCTGTTTTTT. Its protein product is CASSQPGELFF.

The V and J genes are TRBV7-9 and TRBJ2-1; 8 bases map to TRBD2. Per the germline V gene, CDR1 is SEHNR and CDR2 is FQNEAQ (reference sequence). The CDR3 consists of 16 residues. Trimming took 4 bases from V and 5 from J; bases not matched to a gene: 10. The CDR3 bases are TGTGCCAGCAGCTCCCCCCGGGAGGGAGGAAACAATGAGCAGTTCTTC. Its protein product is CASSSPREGGNNEQFF.